A single sample is the source of the 14 T cell receptor beta chains below, sequenced in a study of cytomegalovirus exposure and HLA in healthy donors. 60 Vbeta and 13 Jbeta primers were used in PCR. Repertoires were generated with immunoSEQ multiplex PCR, while TCRdb's copy carries only in-frame clones and drops some. The sample holds about 160,000 clones, around 84% seen once. Sequencing was done on a sample of PBMCs. The origin of the receptors is a man younger than 35 in good health and CMV-seropositive.

The gene calls are TRBV29-1 and TRBJ2-3; D is possibly TRBD2 (6 bases). This CDR3 spans 14 amino acids. The germline gives CDR1 SQVTM, CDR2 ANQGSEA. V lost 3 bases to trimming and J lost 1 base, with 11 bases between them. The CDR3 DNA reads TGCAGCGTTGAGGGGGGATTCGGCACAGATACGCAGTATTTT. It codes for CSVEGGFGTDTQYF.

J is TRBJ2-3 and V is TRBV11-3, with a weak D call TRBD2 (5 bases). The CDR3 contains 14 residues. Germline V lookup: CDR1 SGHNT, CDR2 YENEEA. V lost 5 bases and J lost 0, with 9 bases in between. CDR3 residues: CASSPRTSTDTQYF. CDR3 DNA sequence: TGTGCCAGCAGCCCGAGGACTAGCACAGATACGCAGTATTTT. The whole variable domain, filled in from reference TRBV11-3 and TRBJ2-3, reads EAGVVQSPRYKIIEKKQPVAFWCNPISGHNTLYWYLQNLGQGPELLIRYENEEAVDDSQLPKDRFSAERLKGVDSTLKIQPAELGDSAVYLCASSPRTSTDTQYFGPGTRLTVL.

The chain combines TRBV10-3 with TRBJ1-2, with a weak D call TRBD1 (6 bases). CDR3 size: 14 residues. Germline assignment: CDR1 ENHRY and CDR2 SYGVKD. The V gene lost 5 bases and the J gene lost 6 bases, with 16 bases spanning the gap. The CDR3 is CAISPVGGGDGYTF. The CDR3 DNA sequence: TGTGCCATCAGTCCCGTGGGGGGGGGCGATGGCTACACCTTC.

V and J are TRBV4-3 and TRBJ2-5, with 9 bases aligning to TRBD2. The germline V gene encodes CDR1 LGHNA and CDR2 YSLEER. The V and J ends lost 1 base and 5 bases, in that order; junction bases with no gene match: 5. CDR3 size: 15 residues. The CDR3 DNA is TGCGCCAGCAGCCAAGTTAGCGGGGGTAGTGAGACCCAGTACTTC. It specifies CASSQVSGGSETQYF.

The rearrangement uses TRBV27 and TRBJ1-1; 12 nucleotides align to TRBD1. V lost 5 bases, J lost 9 bases, and 7 bases stayed unmatched. Per germline, CDR1 MNHEY and CDR2 SMNVEV (reference sequence). The CDR3 loop spans 14 amino acids. Here the CDR3 reads CASSPGTGGFKAFF. As DNA, the CDR3 is TGTGCCAGCAGTCCCGGGACAGGGGGCTTTAAAGCTTTCTTT.

The chain couples TRBV2 to TRBJ1-2, with TRBD1 matching 7 bases. Germline V gene data show CDR1 as SNHLY and CDR2 as FYNNEI. The CDR3 is 16 residues long. V was clipped by 4 bases and J by 4 bases; unmatched bases: 12. The CDR3 sequence is CASSVARDSLFYGYTF. CDR3 DNA sequence: TGTGCCAGCAGTGTTGCCCGGGACAGCCTATTCTATGGCTACACCTTC.

J is TRBJ2-3 and V is TRBV30; no clear D gene. The CDR3 runs to 12 residues. V was pared by 1 base and J by 6 bases, with 8 bases between. Germline assignment: CDR1 GTSNPN and CDR2 SVGIG (reference sequence). DNA for the CDR3: TGTGCCTGGAGTGAGTCTAAGGATACGCAGTATTTT. Protein: CAWSESKDTQYF. Complete variable domain (other parts from reference TRBV30 and TRBJ2-3): SQTIHQWPATLVQPVGSPLSLECTVEGTSNPNLYWYRQAAGRGLQLLFYSVGIGQISSEVPQNLSASRPQDRQFILSSKKLLLSDSGFYLCAWSESKDTQYFGPGTRLTVL.

The J gene is TRBJ1-6, the V gene TRBV18, with 7 nucleotides matching TRBD1. Losses at the gene ends were 4 bases for V and 7 bases for J; bases not matched to a gene: 4. This CDR3 region has 14 residues. Germline CDR1 is KGHSH and CDR2 is LQKENI. The CDR3 nucleotides are TGTGCCAGCTCACTGGGACAGTTCAATTCACCCCTCCACTTT. Protein sequence: CASSLGQFNSPLHF.

This clone has just one count. This chain connects TRBV9 to TRBJ2-5; D may be TRBD1 (6 bases). The CDR3 covers 14 residues. Germline-derived CDR1 and CDR2 are SGDLS and YYNGEE. Trimming removed 1 base from V and 2 bases from J, with 9 bases in between. CDR3 bases: TGTGCCAGCAGCGTATCGACAGGACAAGAGACCCAGTACTTC. This sequence encodes CASSVSTGQETQYF.

Comment on this clone: A read error may produce the germline difference seen at one junction end. The rearrangement uses TRBV27 and TRBJ2-6; the D gene is possibly TRBD1 (5 bases). Germline CDR1 is MNHEY and CDR2 is SMNVEV (reference sequence). The CDR3 has 17 amino acids. Written as DNA, the CDR3 is TGTGCCAGCAGTTTATCGGGGTCACCCTCTGGGGCCAACGGCCTGACTTTC. Protein sequence: CASSLSGSPSGANGLTF. Combining the CDR3 with reference TRBV27 and TRBJ2-6 gives the whole variable domain EAQVTQNPRYLITVTGKKLTVTCSQNMNHEYMSWYRQDPGLGLRQIYYSMNVEVTDKGDVPEGYKVSRKEKRNFPLILESPSPNQTSLYFCASSLSGSPSGANGLTFGAGSRLTVL.

CDR3 coding DNA: TGTGCCAGCAGCATGGGACAGACAGATACGCAGTATTTT. Protein: CASSMGQTDTQYF. The chain couples TRBV9 to TRBJ2-3, with 7 bases lining up with TRBD1. The V and J ends lost 4 bases and 3 bases, in that order; junction bases with no gene match: 2. CDR3 length: 13 amino acids. Germline V gene data show CDR1 as SGDLS and CDR2 as YYNGEE. The full variable domain, in which reference TRBV9 and TRBJ2-3 provide the parts outside the CDR3, is DSGVTQTPKHLITATGQRVTLRCSPRSGDLSVYWYQQSLDQGLQFLIQYYNGEERAKGNILERFSAQQFPDLHSELNLSSLELGDSALYFCASSMGQTDTQYFGPGTRLTVL.

The table lists this clone with a few counts. A junction boundary mismatches the germline segment, possibly from a read error. The same CDR3 arises from other DNA sequences in this sample as well. The chain has TRBV7-7 and TRBJ2-7, with 11 bases lining up with TRBD1. CDR3 length: 15 residues. Germline lookup yields CDR1 SSHAT and CDR2 FNYEAQ (reference sequence). CDR3 sequence: CASSYGTGGGYEQYF. CDR3 nucleotides: TGTGCTAGCAGCTATGGGACAGGGGGTGGCTACGAGCAGTACTTC.

Of note for this clone: Germline and junction disagree at one end, which may indicate a read error. The chain has TRBV7-6 and TRBJ2-1; D is undetermined. The CDR3 runs to 13 residues. Germline lookup yields CDR1 SGHVS and CDR2 FNYEAQ. CDR3 loop: CASSLGLYTEQFF. CDR3 coding DNA: TGTGCCAGCAGCTTAGGACTTTACACTGAGCAGTTCTTC.

In its sample, this clone was seen a few times. V usage is TRBV19 and J usage is TRBJ1-2, with unresolved D. The V end was cut by 7 bases, the J end by 7 bases, with 16 bases between. Germline CDR1 and CDR2: LNHDA and SQIVND (reference sequence). The CDR3 is made up of 13 amino acids. CDR3 nucleotides: TGTGCCAGTACCTCCCTCGGAGGGTTTGGCTACACCTTC. Translation: CASTSLGGFGYTF.